The present entry profiles one T cell receptor beta chain with its context. Its antigen is still unknown. The sample comes from a study of T cells in Graves' hyperthyroidism and ophthalmopathy. Study-wide results and limits: Stable hyperthyroidism and ophthalmopathy were separated using 13 V-J signatures. Most thyroid clonotypes expanded above 0.001 appeared in blood too.

The CDR3 regions of TCR beta were amplified from RNA transcripts. HTBI primers were employed in a first-round RT-PCR of the TCR CDR3. TCRdb called the multiplex PCR reads again in MiXCR, with one record for every CDR3 protein. The sample holds fewer than 700,000 distinct CDR3 sequences, over 15% seen once. V shed 0 bases and J 6 bases; nucleotides not matched to a gene: 6. This CDR3 has 15 residues. The germline gives CDR1 MNHNS, CDR2 SASEGT. Criteria for exclusion of patients were uncontrolled infection, other autoimmune disease, pregnancy or lactation. This receptor was identified in a woman in her late teens or twenties with Graves' ophthalmopathy. Sequencing was carried out using blood. The V and J genes are TRBV6-1 and TRBJ1-2, with 8 bases fitting TRBD1. The CDR3 bases are TGTGCCAGCAGTGAAGCGCTTCGGACAGGGCATGGCTACACCTTC. Translation gives CASSEALRTGHGYTF.